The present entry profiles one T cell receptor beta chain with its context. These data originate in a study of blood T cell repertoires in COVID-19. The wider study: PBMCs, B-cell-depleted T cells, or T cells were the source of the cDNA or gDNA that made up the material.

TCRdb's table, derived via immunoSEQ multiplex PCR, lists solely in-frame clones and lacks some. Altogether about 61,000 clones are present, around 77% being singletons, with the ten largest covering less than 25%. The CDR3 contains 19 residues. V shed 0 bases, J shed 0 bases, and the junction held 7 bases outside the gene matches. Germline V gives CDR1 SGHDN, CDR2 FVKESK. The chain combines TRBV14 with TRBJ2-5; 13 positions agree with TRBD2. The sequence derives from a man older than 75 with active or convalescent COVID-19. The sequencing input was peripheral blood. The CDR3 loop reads CASSQDLGTSGANQETQYF. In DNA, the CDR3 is TGTGCCAGCAGCCAAGATTTAGGGACTAGCGGGGCCAACCAAGAGACCCAGTACTTC.